A selection of T cell receptor beta chains follows, all from one sample in a study of T cell changes during pregnancy in multiple sclerosis. Profiling relied on immunoSEQ multiplex PCR, and the TCRdb table lists in-frame clones only, not all of them. The sample contains 80,000 to 100,000 clones, approximately 93% of which appear only once. The sample here was peripheral blood, taken after pregnancy. The receptors derive from a female donor with multiple sclerosis, enrolled in a pregnancy study. The CDR3 runs from the conserved cysteine through the conserved F or W. Each record gives: D gene, J gene, clone size, V gene, CDR3 protein, CDR3 DNA. The D gene is left open where the match is weak. Size is omitted from some rows. Given values are once, few, many or a class for expanded clones.

D: NA
J: TRBJ2-7
size: NA
V: TRBV2
CDR3: CASSAQGPYEQYF
DNA: TGTGCCAGCAGTGCTCAGGGGCCCTACGAGCAGTACTTC

D: TRBD2
J: TRBJ2-1
size: NA
V: TRBV7-2
CDR3: CASSHPAGLAGSYNEQFF
DNA: TGTGCCAGCAGCCACCCTGCGGGACTAGCGGGATCCTACAATGAGCAGTTCTTC

D: TRBD2
J: TRBJ2-5
size: NA
V: TRBV7-2
CDR3: CASSLGDYETQYF
DNA: TGTGCCAGCAGCTTAGGGGACTATGAGACCCAGTACTTC

D: NA
J: TRBJ2-1
size: NA
V: TRBV11-3
CDR3: CASSRDGSSYNEQFF
DNA: TGTGCCAGCAGCCGGGACGGGAGCTCCTACAATGAGCAGTTCTTC

D: NA
J: TRBJ1-5
size: few
V: TRBV27
CDR3: CAPDCWPQHF
DNA: TGTGCCCCTGACTGTTGGCCCCAGCATTTT

D: TRBD1
J: TRBJ2-3
size: NA
V: TRBV27
CDR3: CASSFGRGRQDTQYF
DNA: TGTGCCAGCAGTTTTGGTAGGGGGCGCCAAGATACGCAGTATTTT

D: NA
J: TRBJ1-1
size: NA
V: TRBV10-1
CDR3: CASSESANTEAFF
DNA: TGCGCCAGCAGTGAGTCGGCGAACACTGAAGCTTTCTTT

D: TRBD1
J: TRBJ2-7
size: NA
V: TRBV6-1
CDR3: CASQPGQGSYEQYF
DNA: TGTGCCTCCCAACCGGGACAGGGCTCCTACGAGCAGTACTTC

D: TRBD2
J: TRBJ2-7
size: NA
V: TRBV27
CDR3: CASSPTSAHEQYF
DNA: TGTGCCAGCAGTCCGACTAGCGCCCACGAGCAGTACTTC

D: TRBD1
J: TRBJ1-2
size: NA
V: TRBV19
CDR3: CASSLQGAGYGYTF
DNA: TGTGCCAGTAGTTTACAGGGGGCCGGCTATGGCTACACCTTC

D: NA
J: TRBJ2-7
size: NA
V: TRBV27
CDR3: CASSLSAQGFYEQYF
DNA: TGTGCCAGCAGTTTATCGGCACAGGGATTCTACGAGCAGTACTTC

D: TRBD2
J: TRBJ2-7
size: NA
V: TRBV27
CDR3: CASSFQRERGEQYF
DNA: TGTGCCAGCAGTTTTCAGCGGGAGAGGGGGGAGCAGTACTTC

D: NA
J: TRBJ1-1
size: NA
V: TRBV9
CDR3: CASSVEVQGPEAFF
DNA: TGTGCCAGCAGCGTAGAGGTTCAGGGTCCTGAAGCTTTCTTT

D: NA
J: TRBJ2-1
size: NA
V: TRBV10-2
CDR3: CASSGPPAGPFRNEQFF
DNA: TGCGCCAGCAGTGGACCTCCTGCGGGTCCCTTCAGGAATGAGCAGTTCTTC

D: TRBD1
J: TRBJ2-7
size: NA
V: TRBV10-3
CDR3: CAISLTRDSRNEQYF
DNA: TGTGCCATCAGCCTCACTCGGGACAGCCGGAACGAGCAGTACTTC

D: TRBD2
J: TRBJ2-1
size: NA
V: TRBV4-1
CDR3: CASSQPIAGERGEQFF
DNA: TGCGCCAGCAGCCAACCTATAGCGGGAGAAAGGGGTGAGCAGTTCTTC

D: NA
J: TRBJ2-7
size: NA
V: TRBV7-7
CDR3: CASSLGPQYEQYF
DNA: TGTGCCAGCAGCTTAGGTCCTCAGTACGAGCAGTACTTC

D: TRBD1
J: TRBJ2-1
size: NA
V: TRBV18
CDR3: CASSPRTGGYNEQFF
DNA: TGTGCCAGCTCACCACGGACAGGGGGGTACAATGAGCAGTTCTTC

D: NA
J: TRBJ2-3
size: NA
V: TRBV27
CDR3: CASRIAAITDTQYF
DNA: TGTGCCAGCCGTATAGCGGCTATCACAGATACGCAGTATTTT

D: NA
J: TRBJ2-3
size: NA
V: TRBV5-1
CDR3: CASSPGFSTDTQYF
DNA: TGCGCCAGCAGCCCAGGGTTCAGCACAGATACGCAGTATTTT

D: TRBD1
J: TRBJ1-1
size: once
V: TRBV9
CDR3: CASSVTGSEAFF
DNA: TGTGCCAGCAGCGTGACAGGGTCAGAGGCTTTCTTT

D: NA
J: TRBJ2-2
size: NA
V: TRBV7-9
CDR3: CASSAPGSGELFF
DNA: TGTGCCAGCAGCGCCCCGGGGTCGGGGGAGCTGTTTTTT

D: NA
J: TRBJ1-2
size: NA
V: TRBV27
CDR3: CASSLAGRYSYGYTF
DNA: TGTGCCAGCAGTTTGGCAGGGAGGTACAGCTATGGCTACACCTTC

D: NA
J: TRBJ1-2
size: NA
V: TRBV6-5
CDR3: CASSYSRGYGYTF
DNA: TGTGCCAGCAGTTACTCCCGGGGGTATGGCTACACCTTC

D: NA
J: TRBJ2-1
size: NA
V: TRBV5-8
CDR3: CASSLDFLNYNEQFF
DNA: TGTGCCAGCAGCTTGGACTTCCTCAATTACAATGAGCAGTTCTTC

D: TRBD1
J: TRBJ2-1
size: NA
V: TRBV28
CDR3: CASSSAGTGGWNEQFF
DNA: TGTGCCAGCAGTTCAGCAGGGACAGGGGGCTGGAATGAGCAGTTCTTC